The 21 T cell receptor beta chains listed next were all sequenced from one sample in a study of cytomegalovirus exposure and HLA in healthy donors. Primers: 60 Vbeta forward and 13 Jbeta reverse. Assay used: immunoSEQ multiplex PCR; TCRdb lists only in-frame clones, some missing. The table lists around 76,000 clones, about 70% of them singletons. Material: PBMCs. Receptors were obtained from a middle-aged man in good health and CMV-seropositive.

The V call is TRBV14, the J call TRBJ1-4, with D unresolved. This CDR3 spans 14 amino acids. Deletions cut 4 bases from V and 7 bases from J, with 13 bases between. CDR1 SGHDN and CDR2 FVKESK come from the germline V gene. The CDR3 loop reads CASSPRREGEKLFF. CDR3 DNA: TGTGCCAGCAGCCCTCGAAGGGAGGGTGAAAAACTGTTTTTT.

A word on this clone: At one boundary the junction diverges from the germline segment, which might be a read error. V and J are TRBV30 and TRBJ1-2; TRBD1 agrees at 7 bases. Germline assignment: CDR1 GTSNPN and CDR2 SVGIG (reference sequence). This CDR3 is 11 amino acids long. CDR3 residues: CAWSLGDSSAF. CDR3 DNA: TGTGCCTGGAGTCTAGGGGACAGCTCAGCCTTC.

The chain combines TRBV5-6 with TRBJ2-7; TRBD2 is a possible D gene (7 bases). V was trimmed by 2 bases and J by 0 bases, leaving 9 bases between them. Germline CDR1 reads SGHDT; CDR2 reads YYEEEE. The CDR3 is 14 residues long. The CDR3 DNA follows: TGTGCCAGCAGCTTAAGGGGGGGCTCCTACGAGCAGTACTTC. Translating gives CASSLRGGSYEQYF.

This clone appeared a single time. The V gene is TRBV5-4, the J gene TRBJ1-1, with D possibly TRBD1 on 6 matching bases. The CDR3 totals 14 residues. V was trimmed by 4 bases and J by 2 bases, leaving 12 bases between them. Germline values: CDR1 SGHNT, CDR2 YYREEE (reference sequence). In DNA, the CDR3 is TGTGCCAGCAGCCCCCAACAGGGAAACACTGAAGCTTTCTTT. The encoded protein is CASSPQQGNTEAFF. Combining the CDR3 with reference TRBV5-4 and TRBJ1-1 gives the whole variable domain ETGVTQSPTHLIKTRGQQVTLRCSSQSGHNTVSWYQQALGQGPQFIFQYYREEENGRGNFPPRFSGLQFPNYSSELNVNALELDDSALYLCASSPQQGNTEAFFGQGTRLTVV.

V gene TRBV2 combines with J gene TRBJ1-1, with TRBD1 matching over 8 bases. CDR3 length equals 14 residues. CDR1 and CDR2 (germline): SNHLY, FYNNEI. The V gene end was trimmed by 6 bases and the J gene end by 0 bases; junction bases not matched to a gene: 3. Here the CDR3 reads CASSGQGVNTEAFF. For the CDR3, the DNA is TGTGCCAGCAGCGGACAGGGAGTGAACACTGAAGCTTTCTTT.

The chain recombines TRBV20-1 with TRBJ2-7; D gene uncertain. In germline, CDR1 is DFQATT, CDR2 SNEGSKA (reference sequence). The ends were cut back, 6 bases at V and 3 bases at J, with 9 bases in the middle. This CDR3 is 11 amino acids long. The CDR3 sequence is CSAVTGYEQYF. For the CDR3, the DNA is TGCAGTGCCGTGACGGGCTACGAGCAGTACTTC.

The gene calls are TRBV6-1 and TRBJ2-7, with D perhaps matching TRBD2 (6 bases). Trimming removed 4 bases from V and 5 bases from J, with 18 bases in between. The CDR3 is 15 residues long. Germline V CDR1 and CDR2: MNHNS, SASEGT. CDR3 in amino acids: CASSGMGGPRDEQYF. CDR3 DNA: TGTGCCAGCAGTGGCATGGGGGGACCTCGGGACGAGCAGTACTTC.

The V gene is TRBV5-1, the J gene TRBJ2-6; D is possibly TRBD1 (6 bases). V dropped 3 bases and J dropped 0 bases, with 7 bases sitting between them. Per the germline V gene, CDR1 is SGHRS and CDR2 is YFSETQ. The CDR3 runs 15 residues. CDR3 sequence reads: CASSSGDSGANVLTF. The CDR3 nucleotides read TGCGCCAGCAGCTCAGGGGACTCTGGGGCCAACGTCCTGACTTTC.

The gene calls are TRBV6-5 and TRBJ2-3; 8 bases are shared with TRBD1. With V trimmed by 6 bases and J by 4 bases, 6 bases remained unmatched. Germline loops: CDR1 MNHEY, CDR2 SVGAGI. CDR3 length: 14 amino acids. CDR3 bases: TGTGCCAGCAGACGGGACAGGTTGGCAGATACGCAGTATTTT. Translation: CASRRDRLADTQYF.

CDR3 nucleotides: TGTGCCAGCAGCCCCGGGACAGCCACTGAAGCTTTCTTT. Translated, it gives CASSPGTATEAFF. The chain employs TRBV9 and TRBJ1-1; 7 bases fit TRBD1. Germline CDR1 SGDLS, CDR2 YYNGEE. This CDR3 region has 13 residues. With 4 bases clipped from V and 4 bases from J, the junction kept 4 bases outside the gene matches.

J is TRBJ1-4 and V is TRBV10-3, with D possibly matching TRBD1 (6 bases). The CDR3 loop spans 15 amino acids. Germline loops: CDR1 ENHRY, CDR2 SYGVKD. V was pared by 6 bases and J by 8 bases, with 19 bases between. For the CDR3, the DNA is TGTGCCATCAGCGAACAGGGAAGTTTAGGGGAAAAACTGTTTTTT. Residues: CAISEQGSLGEKLFF.

The V gene is TRBV7-2, the J gene TRBJ1-2; unclear D gene. The CDR3 extends over 15 amino acids. V lost 0 bases and J lost 1, with 9 bases in between. Per germline, CDR1 SGHTA and CDR2 FQGNSA. The CDR3 spells CASSLALRSNYGYTF. As DNA, the CDR3 is TGTGCCAGCAGCTTAGCTCTCCGGAGTAACTATGGCTACACCTTC.

V gene TRBV18 combines with J gene TRBJ1-1; 9 nucleotides align to TRBD1. Per germline, CDR1 KGHSH and CDR2 LQKENI. This CDR3 is built from 13 residues. Trimming took 6 bases from V and 9 from J; bases not matched to a gene: 8. The DNA for the CDR3 is TGTGCCAGCTCCCGACAGGGGGACAGGAAAGCTTTCTTT. Its protein product is CASSRQGDRKAFF.

The DNA of the CDR3 is TGTGCCAGCAGACCCGCTAGGCTAGCGGGAGATACGCAGTATTTT. It codes for CASRPARLAGDTQYF. This chain connects TRBV5-4 to TRBJ2-3; 8 positions agree with TRBD2. The V and J ends lost 5 bases and 5 bases, in that order; junction bases with no gene match: 10. The CDR3 runs 15 residues. Germline values: CDR1 SGHNT, CDR2 YYREEE (reference sequence).

J is TRBJ1-1 and V is TRBV28; 9 nucleotides agree with TRBD1. CDR1 and CDR2 (germline): MDHEN, SYDVKM. Trimming cost V 3 bases and J 5 bases; bases outside gene matches: 1. This CDR3 has 13 residues. This CDR3 reads CASSFGQGTEAFF. DNA of the CDR3: TGTGCCAGCAGTTTCGGACAGGGGACTGAAGCTTTCTTT.

The chain carries TRBV5-1 and TRBJ2-1; 9 bases are a match to TRBD2. Unmatched junction bases numbered 9, after V lost 7 bases and J lost 4 bases. Germline CDR1 and CDR2: SGHRS and YFSETQ. The CDR3 has 15 residues. CDR3 amino acids: CASFQAGGPYNEQFF. In nucleotides, the CDR3 is TGCGCCAGCTTCCAAGCGGGAGGACCTTACAATGAGCAGTTCTTC.

The rearrangement uses TRBV5-6 and TRBJ1-1; TRBD1 matches 8 bases. Germline assignment: CDR1 SGHDT and CDR2 YYEEEE. With 7 bases clipped from V and 5 bases from J, the junction kept 7 bases outside the gene matches. The CDR3 extends over 13 amino acids. Here the CDR3 reads CASCQGAGTEAFF. CDR3 DNA sequence: TGTGCCAGCTGCCAGGGGGCAGGGACTGAAGCTTTCTTT. Full variable domain (rest looked up from reference TRBV5-6 and TRBJ1-1): DAGVTQSPTHLIKTRGQQVTLRCSPKSGHDTVSWYQQALGQGPQFIFQYYEEEERQRGNFPDRFSGHQFPNYSSELNVNALLLGDSALYLCASCQGAGTEAFFGQGTRLTVV.

The chain is built from TRBV5-4 and TRBJ2-1; 9 bases are shared with TRBD1. The ends lost 0 bases at V and 7 bases at J; junction bases unmatched: 5. Per the germline V gene, CDR1 is SGHNT and CDR2 is YYREEE (reference sequence). CDR3 length: 15 residues. The CDR3 sequence: CASSLGTGARNEQFF. DNA for the CDR3: TGTGCCAGCAGCTTGGGGACAGGGGCACGGAATGAGCAGTTCTTC.

The chain employs TRBV29-1 and TRBJ2-3, with 7 nucleotides matching TRBD2. Trimming removed 3 bases from V and 1 base from J; junction bases left unmatched: 7. This CDR3 has 15 amino acids. Germline V gene sequence: CDR1 SQVTM, CDR2 ANQGSEA. In DNA form, the CDR3 reads TGCAGCGTTGAGGGGGGGAGTCTTGGCACAGATACGCAGTATTTT. Protein product: CSVEGGSLGTDTQYF.

This chain uses TRBV11-2 with TRBJ1-1; D is undetermined. Trimming took 2 bases from V and 2 from J, leaving 12 bases between them. The length of the CDR3 is 15 residues. The germline V gene has CDR1 SGHAT and CDR2 FQNNGV. CDR3 sequence reads: CASSLTPEKNTEAFF. The CDR3 region has the DNA TGTGCCAGCAGCTTAACCCCGGAGAAAAACACTGAAGCTTTCTTT.

The sample holds a few counts of this clone. The V call is TRBV7-8, the J call TRBJ2-2, with 7 positions matching TRBD2. This CDR3 has 17 residues. The V gene end was trimmed by 3 bases and the J gene end by 6 bases; junction bases not matched to a gene: 13. From germline, CDR1 is SGHVS and CDR2 FQNEAQ. CDR3 sequence (DNA): TGTGCCAGCAGCTTTGAGGGTTGGGAGGGAATAGCCGGGGAGCTGTTTTTT. Its translation: CASSFEGWEGIAGELFF.